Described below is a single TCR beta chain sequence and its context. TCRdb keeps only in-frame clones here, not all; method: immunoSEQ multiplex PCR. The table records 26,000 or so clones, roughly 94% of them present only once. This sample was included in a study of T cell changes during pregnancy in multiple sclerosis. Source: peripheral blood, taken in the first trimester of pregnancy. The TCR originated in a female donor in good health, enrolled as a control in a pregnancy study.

The CDR3 spells CASRARGVGTEAFF. DNA of the CDR3: TGTGCCAGCAGGGCCAGGGGGGTGGGCACTGAAGCTTTCTTT. The gene calls are TRBV27 and TRBJ1-1; 7 bases map to TRBD1. The CDR3 consists of 14 residues. Unmatched junction bases numbered 8, after V lost 6 bases and J lost 4 bases. The germline CDR1 and CDR2 sequences are MNHEY and SMNVEV (reference sequence).